This entry is about one TCR beta chain. Its antigen is not known. This specimen comes from a study of human T cells and chemical hapten exposure. Regarding time point: patch test 1, 2 weeks after DPC sensitization. Treatment noted: therapeutic diphenylcyclopropenone sensitization with weekly scalp DPC. One entry per CDR3 protein results from TCRdb running MiXCR on the RACE reads. The sample has 80,000 to 100,000 distinct CDR3 sequences, 12% seen once. The germline V gene encodes CDR1 MNHNS and CDR2 SASEGT. The CDR3 has 14 residues. Trimming pared 4 bases from V and 5 bases from J, leaving 12 bases between. Study outcomes and limitations: It was expanded TCRs that formed significantly more large CDR3 similarity clusters than controls did.

Here the sequenced sample was whole blood, taken in connection with sensitization to the hapten diphenylcyclopropenone (DPC). The J gene is TRBJ2-1, the V gene TRBV6-1; the D gene is possibly TRBD2 (5 bases). The source of this sequence is a woman in her thirties or forties with alopecia areata. Some clones in this sample may be carry-over from other donors' samples. CDR3 sequence reads: CASSVGEGDNEQFF. CDR3 nucleotide sequence: TGTGCCAGCAGTGTAGGCGAGGGAGACAATGAGCAGTTCTTC.